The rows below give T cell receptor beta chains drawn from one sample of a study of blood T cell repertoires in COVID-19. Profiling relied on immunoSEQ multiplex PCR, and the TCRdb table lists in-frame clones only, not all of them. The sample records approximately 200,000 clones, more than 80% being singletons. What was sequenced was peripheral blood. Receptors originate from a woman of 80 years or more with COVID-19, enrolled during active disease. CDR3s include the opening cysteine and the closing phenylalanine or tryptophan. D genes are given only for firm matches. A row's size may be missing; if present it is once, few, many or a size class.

cdr3_aa: CASSYSGTGGSEQYF
cdr3_nt: TGTGCCAGCAGTTACTCCGGGACAGGGGGATCCGAGCAGTACTTC
v_call: TRBV6-5
j_call: TRBJ2-7
d_call: TRBD1
clone_size: few

cdr3_aa: CAIRRQPNYGYTF
cdr3_nt: TGTGCCATCAGAAGACAGCCTAACTATGGCTACACCTTC
v_call: TRBV10-3
j_call: TRBJ1-2
d_call: NA
clone_size: NA

cdr3_aa: CASSSGQNYGYTF
cdr3_nt: TGTGCCAGCTCATCAGGACAGAACTATGGCTACACCTTC
v_call: TRBV18
j_call: TRBJ1-2
d_call: NA
clone_size: NA

cdr3_aa: CASSLTRTGRGVRDEQFF
cdr3_nt: TGCGCCAGCAGCTTAACTCGGACAGGGCGAGGAGTAAGGGATGAGCAGTTCTTC
v_call: TRBV5-1
j_call: TRBJ2-1
d_call: TRBD1
clone_size: NA

cdr3_aa: CASSSTTSLETDTQYF
cdr3_nt: TGTGCCAGTAGTTCTACAACCAGCTTGGAGACAGATACGCAGTATTTT
v_call: TRBV19
j_call: TRBJ2-3
d_call: NA
clone_size: NA

cdr3_aa: CASTHGTGRREEKLFF
cdr3_nt: TGTGCCAGCACCCATGGGACAGGGAGAAGGGAAGAAAAACTGTTTTTT
v_call: TRBV28
j_call: TRBJ1-4
d_call: TRBD1
clone_size: NA

cdr3_aa: CASSLEGRKETQYF
cdr3_nt: TGCGCCAGCAGCTTAGAGGGGAGGAAAGAGACCCAGTACTTC
v_call: TRBV5-1
j_call: TRBJ2-5
d_call: NA
clone_size: NA

cdr3_aa: CASRGTSATGELFF
cdr3_nt: TGTGCCAGCCGCGGGACTAGCGCCACCGGGGAGCTGTTTTTT
v_call: TRBV14
j_call: TRBJ2-2
d_call: TRBD2
clone_size: NA

cdr3_aa: CASSSPKTENHPYNEQFF
cdr3_nt: TGCGCCAGCAGCTCGCCGAAGACAGAGAACCATCCCTACAATGAGCAGTTCTTC
v_call: TRBV5-1
j_call: TRBJ2-1
d_call: NA
clone_size: NA

cdr3_aa: CASSPGGGVRGEAFF
cdr3_nt: TGTGCCAGCAGCCCAGGAGGGGGGGTTCGGGGTGAAGCTTTCTTT
v_call: TRBV3-1/TRBV3-2
j_call: TRBJ1-1
d_call: NA
clone_size: NA

cdr3_aa: CASSPAGYTGELFF
cdr3_nt: TGCGCCAGCAGCCCAGCGGGATACACCGGGGAGCTGTTTTTT
v_call: TRBV4-1
j_call: TRBJ2-2
d_call: TRBD2
clone_size: NA

cdr3_aa: CASSLADRASIYGYTF
cdr3_nt: TGTGCCAGCAGCTTAGCCGACAGGGCGAGTATCTATGGCTACACCTTC
v_call: TRBV5-4
j_call: TRBJ1-2
d_call: TRBD1
clone_size: NA

cdr3_aa: CASTLSDTEAFF
cdr3_nt: TGTGCCAGCACCTTATCCGACACTGAAGCTTTCTTT
v_call: TRBV7-9
j_call: TRBJ1-1
d_call: NA
clone_size: NA

cdr3_aa: CASNTGGGMNTEAFF
cdr3_nt: TGTGCCAGCAACACAGGGGGGGGGATGAACACTGAAGCTTTCTTT
v_call: TRBV3-1/TRBV3-2
j_call: TRBJ1-1
d_call: TRBD1
clone_size: many

cdr3_aa: CASSPSGGADGYTF
cdr3_nt: TGTGCCAGCAGCCCGTCGGGGGGGGCAGATGGCTACACCTTC
v_call: TRBV3-1/TRBV3-2
j_call: TRBJ1-2
d_call: NA
clone_size: NA

cdr3_aa: CASSVATYGYTF
cdr3_nt: TGTGCCAGCAGCGTAGCTACCTATGGCTACACCTTC
v_call: TRBV9
j_call: TRBJ1-2
d_call: NA
clone_size: NA

cdr3_aa: CASSRRAGGTYNEQFF
cdr3_nt: TGTGCCAGCTCCCGGAGGGCTGGGGGGACCTACAATGAGCAGTTCTTC
v_call: TRBV5-6
j_call: TRBJ2-1
d_call: NA
clone_size: NA

cdr3_aa: CAGVTGCPIHLPDWYGYTF
cdr3_nt: TGTGCCGGGGTGACAGGATGCCCGATCCACCTTCCCGATTGGTATGGCTACACCTTC
v_call: TRBV19
j_call: TRBJ1-2
d_call: NA
clone_size: NA

cdr3_aa: CASSQPRDGAVEQYF
cdr3_nt: TGTGCCAGCAGCCAACCGCGGGACGGGGCCGTCGAGCAGTACTTC
v_call: TRBV16
j_call: TRBJ2-7
d_call: NA
clone_size: NA

cdr3_aa: CASSTNGVQGYTF
cdr3_nt: TGTGCCAGCAGTACCAACGGGGTTCAAGGCTACACCTTC
v_call: TRBV7-9
j_call: TRBJ1-2
d_call: NA
clone_size: NA

cdr3_aa: CASSMGGRGRDTQYF
cdr3_nt: TGTGCCAGTAGTATGGGCGGGAGGGGGAGAGATACGCAGTATTTT
v_call: TRBV19
j_call: TRBJ2-3
d_call: TRBD2
clone_size: once

cdr3_aa: CATSTEAGRSAVGDYGYTF
cdr3_nt: TGTGCCACCAGCACCGAGGCGGGACGTTCCGCCGTGGGTGACTATGGCTACACCTTC
v_call: TRBV15
j_call: TRBJ1-2
d_call: NA
clone_size: NA

cdr3_aa: CSASPGVEVNYGYTF
cdr3_nt: TGCAGTGCTAGTCCTGGTGTCGAGGTGAACTATGGCTACACCTTC
v_call: TRBV20-1
j_call: TRBJ1-2
d_call: NA
clone_size: NA

cdr3_aa: CASTPRDKVTTNEKLFF
cdr3_nt: TGTGCCAGCACCCCCCGGGATAAGGTGACAACTAATGAAAAACTGTTTTTT
v_call: TRBV21-1
j_call: TRBJ1-4
d_call: NA
clone_size: NA

cdr3_aa: CASSSTSGGVVGELFF
cdr3_nt: TGTGCCAGCAGTTCCACTAGCGGGGGGGTTGTCGGGGAGCTGTTTTTT
v_call: TRBV2
j_call: TRBJ2-2
d_call: TRBD2
clone_size: NA

cdr3_aa: CATSDFYGSGVGELFF
cdr3_nt: TGTGCCACCAGTGATTTCTACGGCTCAGGGGTCGGGGAGCTGTTTTTT
v_call: TRBV24-1
j_call: TRBJ2-2
d_call: NA
clone_size: NA

cdr3_aa: CASSYSGTGFDEQYF
cdr3_nt: TGTGCCAGCAGTTACTCCGGGACAGGGTTCGACGAGCAGTACTTC
v_call: TRBV6-5
j_call: TRBJ2-7
d_call: TRBD1
clone_size: NA

cdr3_aa: CASSSTPGGGTDTQYF
cdr3_nt: TGTGCCAGCAGCTCTACCCCGGGGGGAGGCACAGATACGCAGTATTTT
v_call: TRBV5-4
j_call: TRBJ2-3
d_call: TRBD2
clone_size: NA

cdr3_aa: CASSEMGRGNQPQHF
cdr3_nt: TGTGCCAGCAGTGAAATGGGCAGGGGAAATCAGCCCCAGCATTTT
v_call: TRBV6-1
j_call: TRBJ1-5
d_call: NA
clone_size: NA

cdr3_aa: CASSLLGYEQYF
cdr3_nt: TGTGCCAGCAGCCTCCTCGGCTACGAGCAGTACTTC
v_call: TRBV3-1/TRBV3-2
j_call: TRBJ2-7
d_call: NA
clone_size: NA

cdr3_aa: CASSFHRFQRKPGLAGYTGELFF
cdr3_nt: TGTGCCAGCAGTTTCCACCGATTCCAACGTAAGCCGGGACTAGCGGGATACACCGGGGAGCTGTTTTTT
v_call: TRBV28
j_call: TRBJ2-2
d_call: TRBD2
clone_size: NA

cdr3_aa: CASSPYRDSAGEQYF
cdr3_nt: TGTGCCAGCTCACCTTACCGGGACTCTGCGGGCGAGCAGTACTTC
v_call: TRBV18
j_call: TRBJ2-7
d_call: NA
clone_size: few

cdr3_aa: CASSPQSRTEAFF
cdr3_nt: TGTGCCAGCAGCCCCCAGAGCAGGACTGAAGCTTTCTTT
v_call: TRBV3-1/TRBV3-2
j_call: TRBJ1-1
d_call: NA
clone_size: NA

cdr3_aa: CASSLTGGQNTEAFF
cdr3_nt: TGTGCCAGCAGCTTAACGGGGGGGCAAAACACTGAAGCTTTCTTT
v_call: TRBV7-3
j_call: TRBJ1-1
d_call: NA
clone_size: NA

cdr3_aa: CSACQGTRGAEAFF
cdr3_nt: TGCAGCGCTTGTCAGGGGACCCGAGGCGCTGAAGCTTTCTTT
v_call: TRBV29-1
j_call: TRBJ1-1
d_call: NA
clone_size: NA

cdr3_aa: CASSLLPGTEAFF
cdr3_nt: TGTGCCAGCAGCTTATTACCAGGGACTGAAGCTTTCTTT
v_call: TRBV7-9
j_call: TRBJ1-1
d_call: NA
clone_size: NA

cdr3_aa: CATSQEVGELFF
cdr3_nt: TGTGCCACCAGCCAGGAGGTTGGGGAGCTGTTTTTT
v_call: TRBV15
j_call: TRBJ2-2
d_call: NA
clone_size: few

cdr3_aa: CASSRDSPTEAFF
cdr3_nt: TGTGCCAGCTCACGGGACAGCCCCACTGAAGCTTTCTTT
v_call: TRBV18
j_call: TRBJ1-1
d_call: TRBD1
clone_size: NA

cdr3_aa: CATSERSGISDTQYF
cdr3_nt: TGTGCCACCAGTGAACGTAGCGGGATTTCAGATACGCAGTATTTT
v_call: TRBV24-1
j_call: TRBJ2-3
d_call: TRBD2
clone_size: NA

cdr3_aa: CASSHLAEYQETQYF
cdr3_nt: TGTGCCAGCAGCCACCTAGCGGAGTACCAAGAGACCCAGTACTTC
v_call: TRBV3-1/TRBV3-2
j_call: TRBJ2-5
d_call: TRBD2
clone_size: NA

cdr3_aa: CASSPQLNTEAFF
cdr3_nt: TGTGCCAGCAGCCCCCAGTTGAACACTGAAGCTTTCTTT
v_call: TRBV3-1/TRBV3-2
j_call: TRBJ1-1
d_call: NA
clone_size: NA

cdr3_aa: CATSGGGSWEQYF
cdr3_nt: TGTGCCACCAGTGGAGGGGGCTCGTGGGAGCAGTACTTC
v_call: TRBV24-1
j_call: TRBJ2-7
d_call: TRBD1
clone_size: NA

cdr3_aa: CASSEVGGWAEAFF
cdr3_nt: TGTGCCAGCAGTGAAGTCGGGGGGTGGGCTGAAGCTTTCTTT
v_call: TRBV25-1
j_call: TRBJ1-1
d_call: NA
clone_size: NA

cdr3_aa: CASSGLQGAVNSPLHF
cdr3_nt: TGTGCCAGCAGCGGCCTCCAGGGGGCAGTGAATTCACCCCTCCACTTT
v_call: TRBV9
j_call: TRBJ1-6
d_call: TRBD1
clone_size: NA

cdr3_aa: CASSEGERSPLHF
cdr3_nt: TGTGCCAGCAGCGAAGGGGAAAGATCACCCCTCCACTTT
v_call: TRBV9
j_call: TRBJ1-6
d_call: NA
clone_size: NA

cdr3_aa: CASSPLLTGGGSYNEQFF
cdr3_nt: TGTGCCAGCAGTCCACTCCTTACTGGCGGGGGCTCCTACAATGAGCAGTTCTTC
v_call: TRBV6-6
j_call: TRBJ2-1
d_call: TRBD2
clone_size: once

cdr3_aa: CARGGRPRQKLFF
cdr3_nt: TGTGCCAGAGGGGGCAGGCCCAGGCAAAAACTGTTTTTT
v_call: TRBV19
j_call: TRBJ1-4
d_call: TRBD1
clone_size: NA

cdr3_aa: CASSQQGASGANVLTF
cdr3_nt: TGTGCCAGCAGTCAGCAGGGGGCCTCTGGGGCCAACGTCCTGACTTTC
v_call: TRBV6-6
j_call: TRBJ2-6
d_call: TRBD1
clone_size: once

cdr3_aa: CASSQDWSGSGNEQFF
cdr3_nt: TGCGCCAGCAGCCAAGATTGGAGCGGGAGTGGGAATGAGCAGTTCTTC
v_call: TRBV4-1
j_call: TRBJ2-1
d_call: TRBD2
clone_size: NA

cdr3_aa: CASTQLAGNEQYF
cdr3_nt: TGTGCCAGCACCCAACTAGCGGGAAACGAGCAGTACTTC
v_call: TRBV2
j_call: TRBJ2-7
d_call: TRBD2
clone_size: NA

cdr3_aa: CASSLATESLGYTF
cdr3_nt: TGCGCCAGCAGCTTGGCGACAGAATCGCTCGGCTACACCTTC
v_call: TRBV5-1
j_call: TRBJ1-2
d_call: NA
clone_size: NA

cdr3_aa: CASSPRAGRNGYTF
cdr3_nt: TGTGCCAGCAGCCCGAGGGCAGGGAGGAATGGCTACACCTTC
v_call: TRBV3-1/TRBV3-2
j_call: TRBJ1-2
d_call: NA
clone_size: NA